The 26 T cell receptor beta chains below were found in one sample sequenced in a study of blood T cell repertoires in COVID-19. This table comes from immunoSEQ multiplex PCR, and its TCRdb copy is limited to in-frame clones, with some not included. In the table there are 150,000 to 200,000 clones, about 80% of which are singletons. The material sequenced was PBMCs or T cells enriched from blood (not recorded which). The receptors derive from a woman aged 55 to 70 who had recovered from COVID-19.

V and J are TRBV4-1 and TRBJ2-3; D is perhaps TRBD1 (5 bases). Trimming left V 3 bases short and J 1 base short, with 8 bases between. Germline V gene lookup returns CDR1 MGHRA and CDR2 YSYEKL. The CDR3 spans 14 residues. CDR3 amino acids: CASSQGPGTDTQYF. The CDR3 DNA reads TGCGCCAGCAGCCAGGGGCCAGGCACAGATACGCAGTATTTT.

The chain is built from TRBV5-4 and TRBJ2-1; 12 bases fit TRBD2. Trimming cost V 4 bases and J 7 bases; bases outside gene matches: 9. CDR3 length equals 16 residues. Per germline, CDR1 SGHNT and CDR2 YYREEE (reference sequence). CDR3 protein: CASSGASGGAGNEQFF. CDR3 DNA sequence: TGTGCCAGCAGCGGGGCTAGCGGGGGGGCAGGGAATGAGCAGTTCTTC.

This chain uses TRBV7-3 with TRBJ1-1, with 12 bases identical to TRBD1. Germline V gene lookup returns CDR1 SGHTA and CDR2 FQGTGA. This CDR3 contains 14 residues. V gave up 5 bases and J gave up 10 bases; unmatched junction bases: 8. The CDR3 DNA is TGTGCCAGCAGCGAAGGGACAGGGGGCAGGTTAGCTTTCTTT. This translates into CASSEGTGGRLAFF.

This sequence joins TRBV3-1 (or the pseudogene TRBV3-2) and TRBJ1-3; 7 bases match TRBD1. Germline values: CDR1 LGHDT, CDR2 YNNKEL (reference sequence). The length of the CDR3 is 15 residues. The J segment lost 4 bases and the V segment lost 1 base, leaving 4 bases of the junction unmatched. CDR3 in amino acids: CASSQGGQQGNTIYF. The CDR3 bases are TGTGCCAGCAGCCAAGGGGGACAGCAGGGAAACACCATATATTTT.

The chain joins TRBV6-2 or TRBV6-3 to TRBJ2-1; 8 bases are shared with TRBD2. There are 15 residues in the CDR3. The V gene end was trimmed by 2 bases and the J gene end by 9 bases; junction bases not matched to a gene: 9. CDR1 and CDR2 from the germline V gene are MNHEY and SVGEGT. The CDR3 DNA is TGTGCCAGCAGTTACATCCGGGGGGGGCCCCCTGAGCAGTTCTTC. Translating gives CASSYIRGGPPEQFF.

The rearrangement links TRBV12-5 to TRBJ2-7, with a tentative D call TRBD2 (6 bases). CDR3 length: 11 residues. Between the trimmed V and J ends, which lost 4 bases and 5 bases, there was a span of 6 bases. Germline V lookup: CDR1 LGHNT, CDR2 FRNRAP. CDR3 nucleotide sequence: TGTGCTAGTGGTTGGGGGGACGAGCAGTACTTC. The encoded protein is CASGWGDEQYF.

The chain couples TRBV7-8 to TRBJ2-3, with D hard to call. Germline V gene sequence: CDR1 SGHVS, CDR2 FQNEAQ. This CDR3 has 13 residues. V lost 5 bases and J 3 bases, leaving 9 bases between the germline ends. DNA for the CDR3: TGTGCCAGCAGCCCCAAATTGACAGATACGCAGTATTTT. It codes for CASSPKLTDTQYF. Variable domain in full (rest from reference TRBV7-8 and TRBJ2-3): GAGVSQSPRYKVAKRGQDVALRCDPISGHVSLFWYQQALGQGPEFLTYFQNEAQLDKSGLPSDRFFAERPEGSVSTLKIQRTQQEDSAVYLCASSPKLTDTQYFGPGTRLTVL.

The rearrangement links TRBV10-1 to TRBJ2-1; the match to TRBD2 covers 11 bases. Looked up from germline, CDR1 is WNHNN and CDR2 is SYGVQD (reference sequence). The length of the CDR3 is 16 residues. The V gene end was trimmed by 3 bases and the J gene end by 7 bases; junction bases not matched to a gene: 8. In DNA form, the CDR3 reads TGCGCCAGCAGTGACCCCTTAGCGGGGGGGCCTAATGAGCAGTTCTTC. Amino acid sequence: CASSDPLAGGPNEQFF.

Many counts were recorded for this clone. CDR3 region: CASSALGWSGELFF. CDR3 sequence (DNA): TGTGCCAGCAGTGCACTAGGGTGGAGCGGGGAGCTGTTTTTT. The chain couples TRBV25-1 to TRBJ2-2, with a tentative D call TRBD2 (5 bases). CDR3 length: 14 amino acids. With 4 bases removed from V and 7 bases from J, the gap between germline ends came to 13 bases. CDR1 is MGHDK and CDR2 is SYGVNS in the germline V gene. The full variable domain, its missing parts supplied by reference TRBV25-1 and TRBJ2-2, is EADIYQTPRYLVIGTGKKITLECSQTMGHDKMYWYQQDPGMELHLIHYSYGVNSTEKGDLSSESTVSRIRTEHFPLTLESARPSHTSQYLCASSALGWSGELFFGEGSRLTVL.

V usage is TRBV13 and J usage is TRBJ2-2, with 11 nucleotides matching TRBD2. The germline CDR1 and CDR2 sequences are PRHDT and FYEKMQ (reference sequence). V was pared by 5 bases and J by 1 base, with 3 bases of the junction left unmatched. The length of the CDR3 is 16 residues. CDR3 nucleotide sequence: TGTGCCAGCAGCCCTGGACTAGCGGGGAACACCGGGGAGCTGTTTTTT. It is translated as CASSPGLAGNTGELFF.

This clone has more than one count but fewer than ten. This sequence joins TRBV3-1 (or the pseudogene TRBV3-2) and TRBJ2-4; D may be TRBD2 (5 bases). This CDR3 has 17 amino acids. Trimming removed 0 bases at V and 5 bases at J, with 17 bases between. Germline loops: CDR1 LGHDT, CDR2 YNNKEL (reference sequence). DNA for the CDR3: TGTGCCAGCAGCCAAGATAGTGTGGACTCCGGGGAAAACATTCAGTACTTC. Protein: CASSQDSVDSGENIQYF.

The DNA of the CDR3 is TGTGCCAGCAGCTTAGATCGGACAGAAAGCTACGAGCAGTACTTC. Translated, it gives CASSLDRTESYEQYF. The rearrangement links TRBV7-9 to TRBJ2-7, with D possibly TRBD1 on 6 matching bases. The germline V and J ends were trimmed by 1 base and 3 bases, with 13 bases remaining between them. The germline V gene has CDR1 SEHNR and CDR2 FQNEAQ (reference sequence). The CDR3 is 15 amino acids.

This chain joins TRBV19 and TRBJ2-7, with 9 nucleotides matching TRBD2. V was clipped by 7 bases and J by 9 bases; unmatched bases: 13. The CDR3 spans 14 residues. Germline loops: CDR1 LNHDA, CDR2 SQIVND (reference sequence). The CDR3 coding sequence is TGTGCCAGTACCGCGGGGGGGCCGTTGGAAGCGCAGTACTTC. Its protein product is CASTAGGPLEAQYF.

The chain links TRBV5-4 to TRBJ2-3; 7 positions match TRBD2. Unmatched junction bases numbered 7, after V lost 8 bases and J lost 1 base. The germline V gene encodes CDR1 SGHNT and CDR2 YYREEE (reference sequence). The CDR3 loop spans 14 amino acids. The CDR3 region has the DNA TGTGCCAGTTCCTCCGCGGGGGGCACAGATACGCAGTATTTT. The encoded protein is CASSSAGGTDTQYF.

The V call is TRBV5-1, the J call TRBJ1-2; D unresolved. CDR3 length: 11 residues. The ends were cut back, 1 base at V and 13 bases at J, with 11 bases in the middle. Germline V gene sequence: CDR1 SGHRS, CDR2 YFSETQ. The DNA of the CDR3 is TGCGCCAGCAGCTTGAACGGGGAAAGCACCTTC. It codes for CASSLNGESTF.

The chain recombines TRBV12-3 or TRBV12-4 with TRBJ2-3; the D gene is possibly TRBD1 (5 bases). The CDR3 has 13 amino acids. V lost 5 bases to trimming and J lost 3 bases, with 9 bases between them. This CDR3 is CASSNRQTDTQYF. The CDR3 DNA reads TGTGCCAGCAGTAACCGACAGACAGATACGCAGTATTTT.

This chain links TRBV3-1 (or the pseudogene TRBV3-2) with TRBJ2-5; D perhaps matches TRBD1 (7 bases). The CDR3 spans 15 residues. Germline V lookup: CDR1 LGHDT, CDR2 YNNKEL (reference sequence). Trimming pared 4 bases from V and 4 bases from J, leaving 16 bases between. CDR3 sequence reads: CASSRGQEGLETQYF. CDR3 nucleotides: TGTGCCAGCAGCCGTGGACAGGAGGGTTTAGAGACCCAGTACTTC.

The chain joins TRBV29-1 to TRBJ1-1; 8 bases line up with TRBD1. With 5 bases clipped from V and 1 base from J, the junction kept 6 bases outside the gene matches. Germline lookup yields CDR1 SQVTM and CDR2 ANQGSEA. The CDR3 length is 14 residues. The CDR3 region has the DNA TGCAGCGTTTCCGGAGACAGGGGGAACACTGAAGCTTTCTTT. It encodes CSVSGDRGNTEAFF.

The gene calls are TRBV24-1 and TRBJ1-2; a possible D gene is TRBD1 (6 bases). V dropped 4 bases and J dropped 5 bases, with 13 bases sitting between them. CDR1 is KGHDR and CDR2 is SFDVKD in the germline V gene. The CDR3 has 14 residues. The CDR3 nucleotides read TGTGCCACCAGTGAAGGGGACATCGGTTATGGCTACACCTTC. This sequence encodes CATSEGDIGYGYTF.

The V and J genes are TRBV5-6 and TRBJ2-2, with 7 positions matching TRBD2. From germline, CDR1 is SGHDT and CDR2 YYEEEE. The CDR3 has 15 amino acids. J was trimmed by 5 bases and V by 2 bases; bases with no gene match: 6. The CDR3 DNA reads as TGTGCCAGCAGCTTCGTCCCGGGGGGTACCGGGGAGCTGTTTTTT. Amino acids: CASSFVPGGTGELFF. Drawing the rest from reference TRBV5-6 and TRBJ2-2, the complete variable domain is DAGVTQSPTHLIKTRGQQVTLRCSPKSGHDTVSWYQQALGQGPQFIFQYYEEEERQRGNFPDRFSGHQFPNYSSELNVNALLLGDSALYLCASSFVPGGTGELFFGEGSRLTVL.

V usage is TRBV29-1 and J usage is TRBJ1-2; 9 bases align to TRBD1. The germline gives CDR1 SQVTM, CDR2 ANQGSEA. V trimming: 7 bases; J trimming: 4 bases; junction bases outside the gene matches: 7. The CDR3 is 13 residues long. CDR3 bases: TGCAGCGCCGACAGGGGGTTCCCCTATGGCTACACCTTC. Its protein product is CSADRGFPYGYTF.

This clone appeared once. The V and J genes are TRBV4-1 and TRBJ2-3, with TRBD1 identical over 10 bases. With 0 bases clipped from V and 2 bases from J, the junction kept 14 bases outside the gene matches. CDR1 and CDR2 (germline): MGHRA, YSYEKL. The CDR3 covers 20 residues. DNA of the CDR3: TGCGCCAGCAGCCAAGAGGCTCCCCGGGACAGGGGCCAATTCACAGATACGCAGTATTTT. Its translation is CASSQEAPRDRGQFTDTQYF.

This clone was seen more than once but under ten times. The genes are TRBV30 and TRBJ2-3; the D gene is possibly TRBD2 (5 bases). V lost 2 bases and J lost 1, with 7 bases in between. Germline CDR1 GTSNPN, CDR2 SVGIG (reference sequence). This CDR3 region has 13 residues. CDR3 sequence: CAWSTGGTDTQYF. CDR3 in DNA: TGTGCCTGGAGTACCGGGGGCACAGATACGCAGTATTTT.

The chain has TRBV5-5 and TRBJ1-2; the D gene is possibly TRBD1 (5 bases). The ends were cut back, 0 bases at V and 2 bases at J, with 14 bases in the middle. This CDR3 is built from 16 residues. CDR1 and CDR2 (germline): SGHKS, YYEKEE (reference sequence). CDR3 nucleotide sequence: TGTGCCAGCAGCTTGGATGTGGGGCAGGTGAACTATGGCTACACCTTC. Protein sequence: CASSLDVGQVNYGYTF.

The sample holds a few counts of this clone. CDR3 amino acids: CASSRGGTQETQYF. CDR3 nucleotide sequence: TGTGCCAGCAGCCGCGGGGGGACTCAAGAGACCCAGTACTTC. The chain is built from TRBV5-5 and TRBJ2-5, with 8 nucleotides matching TRBD2. V lost 4 bases and J lost 2; bases outside the gene matches: 4. CDR1 SGHKS and CDR2 YYEKEE come from the germline V gene (reference sequence). CDR3 length: 14 residues.

As to this clone: One junction end disagrees with the germline gene, perhaps due to a read error. V gene TRBV7-9 combines with J gene TRBJ1-4; TRBD1 agrees at 8 bases. This CDR3 is 12 amino acids long. Germline CDR1 SEHNR, CDR2 FQNEAQ (reference sequence). The CDR3 region is CASSATSGGPLF. The CDR3 region has the DNA TGTGCCAGCAGCGCCACGTCAGGGGGCCCGTTATTT.